This TCR beta chain is drawn from a study of blood T cell repertoires in COVID-19. Overall study context: Acute and convalescent COVID-19 samples came from the United States, Italy and Spain. Nucleic acid was either cDNA or gDNA, and it came from T cells, B-cell-depleted T cells, or PBMCs.

The CDR3 runs 15 residues. The V end lost 1 base, the J end lost 3 bases, and 12 bases lay between the germline ends. Germline V lookup: CDR1 SGHTA, CDR2 FQGNSA. Authors' processing steps: It was from reference gene primer amplification that nucleated cell counts were estimated. Measured with immunoSEQ multiplex PCR; TCRdb has only the in-frame clones, and not every one. The V and J calls and clone size were taken over from that table, and D and trimming were inferred from the DNA. The sample includes about 330,000 clones, more than 75% of them seen just once. The material sequenced was peripheral blood. The sequence was obtained from a woman aged 45 to 65 with active or convalescent COVID-19. The genes are TRBV7-2 and TRBJ2-5; D uncertain. Here the CDR3 reads CASSLDPNREETQYF. Written as DNA, the CDR3 is TGTGCCAGCAGCTTAGATCCTAATAGAGAAGAGACCCAGTACTTC.